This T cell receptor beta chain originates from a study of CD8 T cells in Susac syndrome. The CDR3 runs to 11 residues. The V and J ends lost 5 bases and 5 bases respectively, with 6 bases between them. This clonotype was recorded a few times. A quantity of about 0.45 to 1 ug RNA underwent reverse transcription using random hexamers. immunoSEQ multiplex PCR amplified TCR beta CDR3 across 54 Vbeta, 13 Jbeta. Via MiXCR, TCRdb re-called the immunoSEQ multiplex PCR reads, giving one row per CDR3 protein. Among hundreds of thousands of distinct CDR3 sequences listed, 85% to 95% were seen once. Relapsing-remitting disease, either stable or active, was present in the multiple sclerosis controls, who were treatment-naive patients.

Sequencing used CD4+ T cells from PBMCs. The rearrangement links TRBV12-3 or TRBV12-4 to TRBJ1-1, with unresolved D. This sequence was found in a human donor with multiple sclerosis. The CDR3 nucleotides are TGTGCCAGCAGTCAGTATACTGAAGCTTTCTTT. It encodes CASSQYTEAFF.